The T cell receptor beta chain under discussion was sequenced for a study of T cell changes during pregnancy in multiple sclerosis (dated by TCRdb to the late 2010s). In the study overall: The study looked at changes in the T cell repertoire across pregnancy in women with multiple sclerosis.

Library method: the immunoSEQ multiplex PCR assay. TCRdb holds this immuneACCESS table with in-frame rearrangements only. Some clones are missing; in checked studies, unresolved V genes explain under half, and the rest has no known cause. This sample comprises approximately 32,000 clones, 85% to 90% of them detected only once. The biggest ten clones account for about 10% of the sample. The CDR3 spans 13 residues, from the cysteine through the phenylalanine. The read is trimmed to its CDR3 DNA, 39 bases read in frame from base 1. The V and J ends are trimmed by 5 bases and 4 bases, leaving 12 bases between them. CDR1 and CDR2 were assigned from the germline V gene (reference sequence) as SEHNR and FQNEAQ. About this clone: Its antigen target is currently unknown. Base qualities were left out, and no much larger clone turns up one base away.

The chain uses TRBV7-9 and TRBJ2-7; possibly the D gene is TRBD1, per 6 matching bases. The sequencing here drew on CD8+ T cells from peripheral blood mononuclear cells, taken in the second trimester of pregnancy. The sequence was collected from a female donor with multiple sclerosis, enrolled in a pregnancy study. The CDR3 protein: CASSPWDIYEQYF. The DNA sequence is TGTGCCAGCAGCCCCTGGGACATATACGAGCAGTACTTC.